This T cell receptor beta chain appears in the sequencing data of a study of cytomegalovirus exposure and HLA in healthy donors. Trimming cost V 5 bases and J 7 bases; bases outside gene matches: 19. CDR1 is SGHTA and CDR2 is FQGTGA in the germline V gene. The CDR3 totals 19 residues. The PCR made use of 60 Vbeta and 13 Jbeta primers. The protocol was immunoSEQ multiplex PCR, while the TCRdb copy is restricted to in-frame clones and leaves out a portion. The repertoire holds some 170,000 clones, with about three quarters as singletons. Turning to this clone: The antigen is unknown.

Study-wide results and limits: The study had only CMV serostatus as immune exposure information. When a later analysis compared HLA-associated TCR beta chains with equally common others, the HLA-associated chains turned out to be more clonally expanded and to have lower generation probabilities.

This TCR came from a woman aged 30 to 39 in good health and CMV-seronegative. Sequencing was done on a sample of PBMCs. The rearrangement joins TRBV7-3 to TRBJ2-7; 14 nucleotides match TRBD2. The CDR3 is CASSAPGGLAGGQQNEQYF. The CDR3 DNA sequence: TGTGCCAGCAGCGCACCGGGAGGACTAGCGGGAGGACAGCAGAATGAGCAGTACTTC.